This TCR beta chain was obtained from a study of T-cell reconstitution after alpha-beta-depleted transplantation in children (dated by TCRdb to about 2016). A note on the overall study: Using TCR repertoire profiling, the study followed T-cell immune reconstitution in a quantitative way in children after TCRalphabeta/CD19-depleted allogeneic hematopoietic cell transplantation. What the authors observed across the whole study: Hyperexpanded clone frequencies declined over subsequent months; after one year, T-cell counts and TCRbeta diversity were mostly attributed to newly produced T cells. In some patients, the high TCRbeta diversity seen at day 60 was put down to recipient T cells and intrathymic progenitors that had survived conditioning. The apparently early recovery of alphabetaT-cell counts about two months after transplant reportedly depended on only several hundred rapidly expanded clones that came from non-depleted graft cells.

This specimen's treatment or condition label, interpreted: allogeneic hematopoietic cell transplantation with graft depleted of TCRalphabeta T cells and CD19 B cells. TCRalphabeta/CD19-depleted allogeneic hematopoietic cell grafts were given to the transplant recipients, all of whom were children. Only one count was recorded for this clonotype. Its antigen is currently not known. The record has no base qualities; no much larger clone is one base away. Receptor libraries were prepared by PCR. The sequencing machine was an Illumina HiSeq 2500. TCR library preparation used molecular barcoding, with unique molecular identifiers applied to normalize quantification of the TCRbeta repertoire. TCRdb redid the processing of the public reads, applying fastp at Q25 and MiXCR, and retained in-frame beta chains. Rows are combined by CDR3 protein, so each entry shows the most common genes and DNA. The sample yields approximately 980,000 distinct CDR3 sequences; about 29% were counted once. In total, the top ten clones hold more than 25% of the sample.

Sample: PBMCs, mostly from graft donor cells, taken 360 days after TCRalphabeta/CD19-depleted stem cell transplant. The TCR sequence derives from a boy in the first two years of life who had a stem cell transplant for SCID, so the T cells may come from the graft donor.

The CDR3 protein sequence reads: CASSLEAEGAKNIQYF. Read as DNA, the sequence is TGTGCCAGCAGCCTCGAGGCCGAGGGGGCCAAAAACATTCAGTACTTC. The V and J segments used are TRBV9 and TRBJ2-4, with a tentative D call of TRBD1 or TRBD2, each matching 5 bases. The CDR3 holds 16 amino acids from the cysteine to the phenylalanine. CDR3 DNA is the only sequence kept; it has 48 bases, read in frame from the first base. V sheds 4 bases and J sheds 1 base, leaving 15 bases between their ends. Looking up the germline V gene yields CDR1 SGDLS and CDR2 YYNGEE.